One and the same sample provided the 4 T cell receptor beta chains below, sequenced in a study of PD-L1 blockade in urothelial cancer. Clones were sequenced by immunoSEQ multiplex PCR, and TCRdb holds only the in-frame ones, with some missing. The sample shows about 50,000 clones, about 81% of them seen only once. Time point of the sample: pretreatment peripheral blood. Sequenced here: PBMCs, sampled around atezolizumab (anti-PD-L1) treatment. Receptor source: a man between 65 and 85 years old with urothelial cancer.

The CDR3 protein is CAVLQERKDGYTF. CDR3 DNA: TGTGCCGTTTTACAGGAAAGAAAGGATGGCTACACCTTC. The J gene is TRBJ1-2, the V gene TRBV10-3, with a weak D call TRBD1 (5 bases). V shed 11 bases and J shed 6 bases, with 19 bases lying between them. The CDR3 has 13 amino acids. The germline CDR1 and CDR2 sequences are ENHRY and SYGVKD.

The table lists this clone with a count of one. J is TRBJ2-7 and V is TRBV5-1; 8 nucleotides agree with TRBD1. CDR3 length equals 13 residues. Trimming at V came to 7 bases and at J to 12 bases, leaving 15 bases not matched to a gene. From germline, CDR1 is SGHRS and CDR2 YFSETQ. CDR3 sequence (DNA): TGCGCCAGCTCCGGGACAGGCCTGGAGGTGTGGTACTTC. Protein product: CASSGTGLEVWYF.

The V and J genes are TRBV19 and TRBJ1-2, with TRBD1 matching over 8 bases. CDR3 length: 13 amino acids. V dropped 5 bases and J dropped 8; count of bases not matched to a gene: 7. Germline V gene lookup returns CDR1 LNHDA and CDR2 SQIVND (reference sequence). CDR3 in DNA: TGTGCCAGTAGTGCCGACAGGGGTGGCGGCTACACCTTC. Amino acid sequence: CASSADRGGGYTF.

This clone was seen a single time. CDR3 loop: CASSPGLAGGSGELFF. For the CDR3, the DNA is TGTGCCAGTAGTCCCGGACTAGCGGGAGGGTCCGGGGAGCTGTTTTTT. The chain carries TRBV19 and TRBJ2-2; TRBD2 agrees at 15 bases. Trimming at V came to 5 bases and at J to 6 bases, leaving 4 bases not matched to a gene. Germline CDR1 and CDR2: LNHDA and SQIVND (reference sequence). CDR3 length equals 16 residues.